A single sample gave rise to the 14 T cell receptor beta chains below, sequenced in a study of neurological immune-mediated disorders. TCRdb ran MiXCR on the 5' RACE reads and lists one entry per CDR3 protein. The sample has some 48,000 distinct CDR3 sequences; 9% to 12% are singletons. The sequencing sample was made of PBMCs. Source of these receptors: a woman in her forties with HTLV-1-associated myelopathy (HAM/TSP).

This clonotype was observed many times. The CDR3 sequence: CASSEVRSTDTQYF. The CDR3 nucleotides read TGCGCCAGCAGTGAAGTCCGGAGCACAGATACGCAGTATTTT. The chain is built from TRBV10-2 and TRBJ2-3; D remains unclear. CDR1 is WSHSY and CDR2 is SAAADI in the germline V gene. This CDR3 comprises 14 residues. V gave up 3 bases and J gave up 0 bases, with 7 bases separating them.

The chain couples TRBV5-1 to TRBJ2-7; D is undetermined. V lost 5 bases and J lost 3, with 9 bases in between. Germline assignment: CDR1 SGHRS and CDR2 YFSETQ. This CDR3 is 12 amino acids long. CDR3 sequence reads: CASSHQNYEQYF. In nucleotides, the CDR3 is TGCGCCAGCAGTCATCAAAACTACGAGCAGTACTTC.

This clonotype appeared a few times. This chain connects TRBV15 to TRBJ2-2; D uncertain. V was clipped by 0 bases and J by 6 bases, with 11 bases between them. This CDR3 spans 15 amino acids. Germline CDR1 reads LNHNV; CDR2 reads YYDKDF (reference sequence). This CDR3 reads CATSRDLGISGELFF. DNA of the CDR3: TGTGCCACCAGCAGAGATCTTGGGATTTCCGGGGAGCTGTTTTTT.

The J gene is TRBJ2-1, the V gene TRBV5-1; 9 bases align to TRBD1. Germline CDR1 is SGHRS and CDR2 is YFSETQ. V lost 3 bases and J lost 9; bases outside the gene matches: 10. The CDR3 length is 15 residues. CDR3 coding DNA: TGCGCCAGCAGCTCTGGACAGGGGTCGTACTGTGAGCAGTTCTTC. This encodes CASSSGQGSYCEQFF.

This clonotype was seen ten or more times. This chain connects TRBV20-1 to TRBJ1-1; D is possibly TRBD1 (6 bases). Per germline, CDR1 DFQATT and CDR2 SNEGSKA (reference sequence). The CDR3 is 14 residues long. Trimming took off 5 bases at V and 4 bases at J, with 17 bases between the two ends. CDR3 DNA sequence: TGCAGTGCTCAGGTGGGGGCGGTGGCCACTGAAGCTTTCTTT. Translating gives CSAQVGAVATEAFF.

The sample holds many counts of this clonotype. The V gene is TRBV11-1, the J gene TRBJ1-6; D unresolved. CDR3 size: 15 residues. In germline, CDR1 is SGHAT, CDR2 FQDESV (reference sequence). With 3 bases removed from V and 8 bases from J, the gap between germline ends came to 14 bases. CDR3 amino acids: CASSFGELGDSPLHF. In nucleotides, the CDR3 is TGTGCCAGCAGCTTCGGGGAATTAGGTGATTCACCCCTCCACTTT.

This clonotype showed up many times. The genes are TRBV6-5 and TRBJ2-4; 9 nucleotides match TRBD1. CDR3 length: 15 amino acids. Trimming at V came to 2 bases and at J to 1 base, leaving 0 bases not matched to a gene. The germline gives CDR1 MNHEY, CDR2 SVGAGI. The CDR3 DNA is TGTGCCAGCAGTTACGGACAGGGGGCCAAAAACATTCAGTACTTC. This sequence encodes CASSYGQGAKNIQYF.

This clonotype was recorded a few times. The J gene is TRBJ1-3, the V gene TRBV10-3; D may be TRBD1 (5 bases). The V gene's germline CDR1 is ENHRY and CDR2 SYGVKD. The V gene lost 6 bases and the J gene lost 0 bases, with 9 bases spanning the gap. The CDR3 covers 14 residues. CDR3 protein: CAIRDGGSGNTIYF. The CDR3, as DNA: TGTGCCATCAGAGACGGGGGCTCTGGAAACACCATATATTTT.

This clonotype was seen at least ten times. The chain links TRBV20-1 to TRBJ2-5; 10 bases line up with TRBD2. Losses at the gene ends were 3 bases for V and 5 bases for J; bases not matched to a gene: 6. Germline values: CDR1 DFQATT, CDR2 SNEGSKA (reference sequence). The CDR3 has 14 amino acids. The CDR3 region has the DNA TGCAGTGCTAGGGGGCTAGCGGGGGTGGAGACCCAGTACTTC. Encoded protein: CSARGLAGVETQYF.

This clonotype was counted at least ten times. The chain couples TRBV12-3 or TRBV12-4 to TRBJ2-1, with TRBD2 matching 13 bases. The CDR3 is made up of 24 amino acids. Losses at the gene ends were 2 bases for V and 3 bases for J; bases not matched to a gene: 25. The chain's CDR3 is CASSLPWDRGEGTSGDGHYNEQFF. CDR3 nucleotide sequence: TGTGCCAGCAGTTTACCGTGGGACAGGGGGGAAGGGACTAGCGGGGACGGTCACTACAATGAGCAGTTCTTC.

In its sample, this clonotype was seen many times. The CDR3 nucleotides read TGTGCCAGCAGTTTGGTAGCTGACGATACGCAGTATTTT. This encodes CASSLVADDTQYF. V gene TRBV12-3 or TRBV12-4 combines with J gene TRBJ2-3; D gene uncertain. V lost 3 bases, J lost 6 bases, and 10 bases lay in between. This CDR3 comprises 13 residues.

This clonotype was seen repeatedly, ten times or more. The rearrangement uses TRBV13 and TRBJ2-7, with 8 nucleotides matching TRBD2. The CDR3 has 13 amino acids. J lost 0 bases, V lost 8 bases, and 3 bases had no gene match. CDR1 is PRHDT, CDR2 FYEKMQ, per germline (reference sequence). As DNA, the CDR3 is TGTGCCAGCCTTACTAGCGGCTCCTACGAGCAGTACTTC. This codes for CASLTSGSYEQYF.

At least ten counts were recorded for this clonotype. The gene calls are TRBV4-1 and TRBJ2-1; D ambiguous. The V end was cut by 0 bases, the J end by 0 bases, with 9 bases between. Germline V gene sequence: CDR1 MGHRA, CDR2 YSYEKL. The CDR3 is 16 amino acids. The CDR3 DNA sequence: TGCGCCAGCAGCCAAGAGCAGTTCGGCTCCTACAATGAGCAGTTCTTC. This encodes CASSQEQFGSYNEQFF.

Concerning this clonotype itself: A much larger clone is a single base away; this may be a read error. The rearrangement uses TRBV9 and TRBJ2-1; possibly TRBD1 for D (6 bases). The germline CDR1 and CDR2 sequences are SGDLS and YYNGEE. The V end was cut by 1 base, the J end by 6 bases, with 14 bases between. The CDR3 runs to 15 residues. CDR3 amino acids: CASSVFGTSGNEQFF. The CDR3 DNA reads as TGTGCCAGCAGCGTATTTGGGACAAGTGGCAATGAGCAGTTCTTC.